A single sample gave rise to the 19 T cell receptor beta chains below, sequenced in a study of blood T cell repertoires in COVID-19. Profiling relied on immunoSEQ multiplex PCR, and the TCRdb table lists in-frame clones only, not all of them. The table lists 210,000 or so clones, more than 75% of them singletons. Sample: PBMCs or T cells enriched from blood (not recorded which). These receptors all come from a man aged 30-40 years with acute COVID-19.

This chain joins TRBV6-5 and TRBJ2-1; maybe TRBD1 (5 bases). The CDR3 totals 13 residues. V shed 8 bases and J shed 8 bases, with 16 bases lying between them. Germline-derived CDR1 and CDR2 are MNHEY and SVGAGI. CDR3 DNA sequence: TGTGCCAGCTCCGCGGCAGGGCCGGATGAGCAGTTCTTC. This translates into CASSAAGPDEQFF.

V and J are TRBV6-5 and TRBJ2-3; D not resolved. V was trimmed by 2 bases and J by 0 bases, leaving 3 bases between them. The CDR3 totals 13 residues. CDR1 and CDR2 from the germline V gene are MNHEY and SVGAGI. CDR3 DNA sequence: TGTGCCAGCAGTTACGGCAGCACAGATACGCAGTATTTT. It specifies CASSYGSTDTQYF.

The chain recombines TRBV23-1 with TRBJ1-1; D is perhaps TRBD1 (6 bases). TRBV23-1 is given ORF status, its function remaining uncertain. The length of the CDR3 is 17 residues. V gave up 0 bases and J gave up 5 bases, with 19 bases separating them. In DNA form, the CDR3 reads TGCGCCAGCAGTCAATCTGGCGGGGGGCGTTCGGGGACTGAAGCTTTCTTT. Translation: CASSQSGGGRSGTEAFF.

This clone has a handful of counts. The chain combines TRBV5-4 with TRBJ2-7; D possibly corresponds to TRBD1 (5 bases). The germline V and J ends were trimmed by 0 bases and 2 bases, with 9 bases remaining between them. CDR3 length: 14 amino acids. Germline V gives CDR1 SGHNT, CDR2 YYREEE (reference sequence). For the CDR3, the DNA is TGTGCCAGCAGCTTGGCACAGACAGCCTACGAGCAGTACTTC. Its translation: CASSLAQTAYEQYF.

The CDR3 sequence: CASGSGLDLYF. The CDR3 DNA follows: TGTGCTAGTGGTTCCGGACTAGATCTGTACTTC. The V gene is TRBV12-5, the J gene TRBJ2-7; 7 bases line up with TRBD2. The germline V gene has CDR1 LGHNT and CDR2 FRNRAP. CDR3 length: 11 residues. J lost 12 bases, V lost 4 bases, and 6 bases had no gene match. Combining the CDR3 with reference TRBV12-5 and TRBJ2-7 gives the whole variable domain DARVTQTPRHKVTEMGQEVTMRCQPILGHNTVFWYRQTMMQGLELLAYFRNRAPLDDSGMPKDRFSAEMPDATLATLKIQPSEPRDSAVYFCASGSGLDLYFGPGTRLTVT.

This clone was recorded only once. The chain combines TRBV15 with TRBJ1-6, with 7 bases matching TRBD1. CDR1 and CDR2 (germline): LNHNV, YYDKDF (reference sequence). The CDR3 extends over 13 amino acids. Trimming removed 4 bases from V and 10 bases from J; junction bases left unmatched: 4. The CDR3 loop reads CATSNRGLSPLHF. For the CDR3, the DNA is TGTGCCACCAGCAACAGGGGCTTATCACCCCTCCACTTT.

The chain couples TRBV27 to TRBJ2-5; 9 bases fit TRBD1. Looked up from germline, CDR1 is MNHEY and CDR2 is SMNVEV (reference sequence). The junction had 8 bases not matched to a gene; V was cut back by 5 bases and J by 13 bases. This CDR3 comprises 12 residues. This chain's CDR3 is CASSTGGSHLYF. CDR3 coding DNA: TGTGCCAGCAGTACAGGGGGCTCTCATCTGTACTTC.

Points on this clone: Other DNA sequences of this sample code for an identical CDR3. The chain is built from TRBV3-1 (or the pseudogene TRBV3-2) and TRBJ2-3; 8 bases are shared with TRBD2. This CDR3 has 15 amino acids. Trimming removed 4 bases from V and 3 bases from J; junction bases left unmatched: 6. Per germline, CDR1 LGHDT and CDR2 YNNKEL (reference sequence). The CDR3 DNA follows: TGTGCCAGCAGCCCCTTGTTAGCGGGGACAGATACGCAGTATTTT. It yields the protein CASSPLLAGTDTQYF.

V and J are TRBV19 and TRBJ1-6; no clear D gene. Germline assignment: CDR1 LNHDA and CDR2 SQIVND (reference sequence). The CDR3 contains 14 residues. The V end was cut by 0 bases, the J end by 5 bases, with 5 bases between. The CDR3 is CASSIDSDNSPLHF. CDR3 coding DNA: TGTGCCAGTAGTATAGACAGTGATAATTCACCCCTCCACTTT.

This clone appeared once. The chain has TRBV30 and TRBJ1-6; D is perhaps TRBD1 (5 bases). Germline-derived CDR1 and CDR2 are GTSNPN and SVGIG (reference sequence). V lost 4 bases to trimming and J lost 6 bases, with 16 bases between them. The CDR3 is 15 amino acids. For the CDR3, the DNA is TGTGCCTGGACCGGTCGTCGACAGACTAATTCACCCCTCCACTTT. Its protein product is CAWTGRRQTNSPLHF.

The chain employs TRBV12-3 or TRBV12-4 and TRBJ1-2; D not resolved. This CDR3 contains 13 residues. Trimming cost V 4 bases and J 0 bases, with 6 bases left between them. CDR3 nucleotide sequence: TGTGCCAGCAGTTCAGTTACTAACTATGGCTACACCTTC. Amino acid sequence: CASSSVTNYGYTF.

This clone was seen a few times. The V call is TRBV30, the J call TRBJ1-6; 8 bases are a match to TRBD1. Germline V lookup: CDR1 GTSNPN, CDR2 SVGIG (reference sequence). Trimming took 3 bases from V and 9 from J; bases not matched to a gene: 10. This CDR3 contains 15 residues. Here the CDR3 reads CAWRDRQGLGSPLHF. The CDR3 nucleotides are TGTGCCTGGAGGGATAGACAGGGGCTTGGTTCACCCCTCCACTTT.

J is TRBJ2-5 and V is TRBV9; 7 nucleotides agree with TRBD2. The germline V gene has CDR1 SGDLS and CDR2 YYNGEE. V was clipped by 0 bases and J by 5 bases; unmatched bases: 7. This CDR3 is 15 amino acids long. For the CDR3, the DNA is TGTGCCAGCAGCGTAGGTCAAGGGCGGGGGGAGACCCAGTACTTC. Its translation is CASSVGQGRGETQYF.

CDR3 protein: CASSPRRESYEQYF. Written as DNA, the CDR3 is TGTGCCAGCAGTCCAAGAAGGGAGAGTTACGAGCAGTACTTC. V gene TRBV3-1 (or the pseudogene TRBV3-2) combines with J gene TRBJ2-7; D is perhaps TRBD2 (5 bases). Trimming left V 6 bases short and J 4 bases short, with 16 bases between. Germline CDR1 is LGHDT and CDR2 is YNNKEL (reference sequence). CDR3 length: 14 residues.

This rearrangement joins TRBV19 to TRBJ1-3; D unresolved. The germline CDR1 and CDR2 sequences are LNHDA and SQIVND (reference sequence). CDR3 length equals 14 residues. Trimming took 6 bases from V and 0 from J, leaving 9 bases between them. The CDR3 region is CASRPQSSGNTIYF. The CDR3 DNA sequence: TGTGCCAGTAGACCCCAGTCCTCTGGAAACACCATATATTTT.

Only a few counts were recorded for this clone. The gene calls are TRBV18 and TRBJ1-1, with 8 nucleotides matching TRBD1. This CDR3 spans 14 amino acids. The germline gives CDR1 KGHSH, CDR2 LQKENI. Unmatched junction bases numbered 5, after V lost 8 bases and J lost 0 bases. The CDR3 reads CASTLDRVNTEAFF. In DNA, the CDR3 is TGTGCCAGCACCTTGGACAGGGTGAACACTGAAGCTTTCTTT. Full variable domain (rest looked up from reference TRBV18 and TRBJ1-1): NAGVMQNPRHLVRRRGQEARLRCSPMKGHSHVYWYRQLPEEGLKFMVYLQKENIIDESGMPKERFSAEFPKEGPSILRIQQVVRGDSAAYFCASTLDRVNTEAFFGQGTRLTVV.

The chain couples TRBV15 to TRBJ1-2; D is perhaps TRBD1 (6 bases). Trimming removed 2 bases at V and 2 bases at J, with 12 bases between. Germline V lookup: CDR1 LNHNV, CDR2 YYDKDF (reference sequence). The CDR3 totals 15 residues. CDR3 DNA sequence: TGTGCCACCAGCAGACCGGACAGCCCAAACTATGGCTACACCTTC. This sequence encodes CATSRPDSPNYGYTF.

The CDR3 DNA is TGTGCCAGCAGCTCCTTACGAAAGGATGTGAGGCGCGGGGAGCTGTTTTTT. Residues: CASSSLRKDVRRGELFF. The V and J genes are TRBV7-3 and TRBJ2-2, with D unresolved. The V and J ends lost 4 bases and 7 bases respectively, with 22 bases between them. The CDR3 extends over 17 amino acids. Germline V gives CDR1 SGHTA, CDR2 FQGTGA.

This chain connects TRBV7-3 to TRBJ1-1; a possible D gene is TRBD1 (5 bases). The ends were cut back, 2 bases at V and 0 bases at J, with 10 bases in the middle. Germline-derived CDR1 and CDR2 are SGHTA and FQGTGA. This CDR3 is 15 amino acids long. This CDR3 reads CASSLRGGMNTEAFF. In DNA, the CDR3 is TGTGCCAGCAGCTTACGGGGGGGAATGAACACTGAAGCTTTCTTT.